This T cell receptor beta chain was documented in a study of PD-L1 blockade in urothelial cancer. Study-wide results and caveats: Blood TCR clonality below the median before treatment was a predictor of better survival.

A word on this clone: The antigen is not known.

The method was immunoSEQ multiplex PCR; TCRdb's version includes in-frame clones alone and lacks a portion of them. The table records 80,000 to 130,000 clones, 91% of them present only once. The CDR3 consists of 13 residues. CDR1 and CDR2 from the germline V gene are SQVTM and ANQGSEA. The V and J ends lost 4 bases and 4 bases, in that order; junction bases with no gene match: 5. Sequenced material: PBMCs, taken around atezolizumab (anti-PD-L1) treatment. This chain connects TRBV29-1 to TRBJ2-5; 8 nucleotides line up with TRBD1. This TCR was sampled from a woman over 75 with urothelial cancer. CDR3 sequence (DNA): TGCAGCGTTGGCCAGGGGGCTGCAGAGACCCAGTACTTC. This translates into CSVGQGAAETQYF.